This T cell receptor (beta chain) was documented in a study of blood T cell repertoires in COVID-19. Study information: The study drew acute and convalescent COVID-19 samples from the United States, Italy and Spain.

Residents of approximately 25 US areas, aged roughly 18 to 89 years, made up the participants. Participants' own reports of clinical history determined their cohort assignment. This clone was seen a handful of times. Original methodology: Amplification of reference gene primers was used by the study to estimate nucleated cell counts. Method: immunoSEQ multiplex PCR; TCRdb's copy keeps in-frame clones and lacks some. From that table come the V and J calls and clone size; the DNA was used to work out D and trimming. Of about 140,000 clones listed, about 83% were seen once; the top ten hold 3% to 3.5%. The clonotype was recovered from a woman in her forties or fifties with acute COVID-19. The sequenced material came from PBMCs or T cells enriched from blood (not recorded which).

This chain's CDR3 is CASSLSGSNNEQFF. CDR3 sequence (DNA): TGTGCCAGCAGCCTTAGCGGGAGCAACAATGAGCAGTTCTTC. This sequence joins TRBV7-9 and TRBJ2-1; 9 nucleotides match TRBD2. The CDR3 is 14 amino acids. Trimming removed 5 bases from V and 5 bases from J; junction bases left unmatched: 4. CDR1 and CDR2 from the germline V gene are SEHNR and FQNEAQ (reference sequence).